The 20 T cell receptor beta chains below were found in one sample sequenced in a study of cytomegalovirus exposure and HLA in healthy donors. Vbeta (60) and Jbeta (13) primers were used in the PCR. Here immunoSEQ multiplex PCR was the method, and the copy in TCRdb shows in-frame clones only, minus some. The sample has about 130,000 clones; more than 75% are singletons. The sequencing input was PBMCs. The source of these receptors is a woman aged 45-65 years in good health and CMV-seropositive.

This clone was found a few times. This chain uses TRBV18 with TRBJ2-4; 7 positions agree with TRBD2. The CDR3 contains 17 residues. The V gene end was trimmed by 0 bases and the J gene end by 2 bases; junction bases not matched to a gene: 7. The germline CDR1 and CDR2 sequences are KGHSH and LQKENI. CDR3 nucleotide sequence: TGTGCCAGCTCACCACCGGCTAGCGGAGGGACCAAAAACATTCAGTACTTC. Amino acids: CASSPPASGGTKNIQYF. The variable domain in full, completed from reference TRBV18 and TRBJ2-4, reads NAGVMQNPRHLVRRRGQEARLRCSPMKGHSHVYWYRQLPEEGLKFMVYLQKENIIDESGMPKERFSAEFPKEGPSILRIQQVVRGDSAAYFCASSPPASGGTKNIQYFGAGTRLSVL.

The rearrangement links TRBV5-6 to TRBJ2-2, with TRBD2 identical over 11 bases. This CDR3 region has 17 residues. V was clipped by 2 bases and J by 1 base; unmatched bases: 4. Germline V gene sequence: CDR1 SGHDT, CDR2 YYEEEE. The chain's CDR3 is CASSFPGLAENTGELFF. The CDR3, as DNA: TGTGCCAGCAGCTTCCCGGGACTAGCGGAGAACACCGGGGAGCTGTTTTTT.

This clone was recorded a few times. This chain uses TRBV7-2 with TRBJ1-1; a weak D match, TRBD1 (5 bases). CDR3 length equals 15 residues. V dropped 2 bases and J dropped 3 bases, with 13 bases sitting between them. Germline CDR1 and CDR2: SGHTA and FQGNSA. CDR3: CASSLMGGSYTEAFF. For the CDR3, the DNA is TGTGCCAGCAGCTTAATGGGGGGATCTTACACTGAAGCTTTCTTT.

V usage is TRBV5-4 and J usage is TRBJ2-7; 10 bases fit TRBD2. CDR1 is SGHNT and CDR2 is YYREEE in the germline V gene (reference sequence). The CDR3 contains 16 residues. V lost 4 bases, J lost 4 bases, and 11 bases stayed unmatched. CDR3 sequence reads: CASSVPSGSVPYEQYF. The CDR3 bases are TGTGCCAGCAGCGTACCTAGCGGGAGCGTGCCTTACGAGCAGTACTTC.

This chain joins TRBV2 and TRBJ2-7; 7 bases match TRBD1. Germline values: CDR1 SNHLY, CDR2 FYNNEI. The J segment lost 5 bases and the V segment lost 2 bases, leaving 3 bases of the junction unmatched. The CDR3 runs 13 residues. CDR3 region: CASSEQGVNEQYF. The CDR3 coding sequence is TGTGCCAGCAGTGAACAGGGGGTGAACGAGCAGTACTTC.

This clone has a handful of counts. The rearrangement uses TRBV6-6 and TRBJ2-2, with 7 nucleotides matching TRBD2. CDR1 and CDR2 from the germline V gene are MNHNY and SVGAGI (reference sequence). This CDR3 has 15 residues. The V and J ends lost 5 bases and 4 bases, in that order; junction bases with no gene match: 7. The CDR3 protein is CASSIRGDFTGELFF. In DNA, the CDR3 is TGTGCCAGCAGTATCCGGGGGGACTTCACCGGGGAGCTGTTTTTT.

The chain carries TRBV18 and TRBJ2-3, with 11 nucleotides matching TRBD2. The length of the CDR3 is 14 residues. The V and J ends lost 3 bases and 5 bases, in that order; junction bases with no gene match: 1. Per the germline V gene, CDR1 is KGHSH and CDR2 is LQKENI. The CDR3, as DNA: TGTGCCAGCTCACCGACTAGCGGGGAAGATACGCAGTATTTT. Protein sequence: CASSPTSGEDTQYF.

CDR3 residues: CASSLNLRGYNYGYTF. CDR3 in DNA: TGTGCCAGCTCACTGAATCTAAGGGGTTATAACTATGGCTACACCTTC. This chain joins TRBV18 and TRBJ1-2, with D tentatively TRBD1 (5 bases). Germline values: CDR1 KGHSH, CDR2 LQKENI. There are 16 residues in the CDR3. Trimming took off 4 bases at V and 1 base at J, with 16 bases between the two ends. Full variable domain (missing parts from reference TRBV18 and TRBJ1-2): NAGVMQNPRHLVRRRGQEARLRCSPMKGHSHVYWYRQLPEEGLKFMVYLQKENIIDESGMPKERFSAEFPKEGPSILRIQQVVRGDSAAYFCASSLNLRGYNYGYTFGSGTRLTVV.

CDR3 in amino acids: CASSSWTDTEAFF. The CDR3 coding sequence is TGTGCCAGCAGTTCTTGGACAGACACTGAAGCTTTCTTT. V usage is TRBV25-1 and J usage is TRBJ1-1, with D possibly TRBD1 on 6 matching bases. The V end lost 5 bases, the J end lost 3 bases, and 10 bases lay between the germline ends. This CDR3 is 13 amino acids long. Germline CDR1 MGHDK, CDR2 SYGVNS.

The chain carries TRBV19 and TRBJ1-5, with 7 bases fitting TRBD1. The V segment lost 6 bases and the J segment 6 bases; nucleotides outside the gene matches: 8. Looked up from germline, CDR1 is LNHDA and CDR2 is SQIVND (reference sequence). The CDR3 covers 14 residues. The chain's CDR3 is CASSSRGIPQPQHF. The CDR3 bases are TGTGCCAGTAGCAGCAGGGGGATCCCTCAGCCCCAGCATTTT.

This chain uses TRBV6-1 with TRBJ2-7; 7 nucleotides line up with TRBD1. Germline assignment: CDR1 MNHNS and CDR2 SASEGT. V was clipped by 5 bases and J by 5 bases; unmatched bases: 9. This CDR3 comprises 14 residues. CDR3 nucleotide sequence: TGTGCCAGCAGTCGAAACAGGGGTCGGAACGAGCAGTACTTC. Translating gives CASSRNRGRNEQYF.

This CDR3 reads CASSGTTNEKLFF. For the CDR3, the DNA is TGTGCCAGCAGCGGGACAACTAATGAAAAACTGTTTTTT. V and J are TRBV2 and TRBJ1-4; D uncertain. The CDR3 covers 13 residues. V was trimmed by 6 bases and J by 0 bases, leaving 5 bases between them. CDR1 and CDR2 from the germline V gene are SNHLY and FYNNEI.

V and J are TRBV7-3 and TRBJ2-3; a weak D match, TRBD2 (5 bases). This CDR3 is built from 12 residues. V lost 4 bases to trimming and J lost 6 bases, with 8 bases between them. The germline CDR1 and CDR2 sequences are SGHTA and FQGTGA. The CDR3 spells CASSSGEDTQYF. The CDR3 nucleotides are TGTGCCAGCAGCTCTGGGGAGGATACGCAGTATTTT.

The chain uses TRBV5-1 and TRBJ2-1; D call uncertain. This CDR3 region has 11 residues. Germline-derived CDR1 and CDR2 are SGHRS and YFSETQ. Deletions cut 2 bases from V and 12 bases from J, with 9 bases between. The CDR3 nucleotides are TGCGCCAGCAGCTTCCACGGTCTGCAGTTCTTC. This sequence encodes CASSFHGLQFF.

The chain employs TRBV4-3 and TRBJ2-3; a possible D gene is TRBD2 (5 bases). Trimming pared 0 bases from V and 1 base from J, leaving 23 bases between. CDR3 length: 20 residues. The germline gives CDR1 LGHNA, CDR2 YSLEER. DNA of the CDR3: TGCGCCAGCAGCCAAGATCGCTCGAGAGGGCTAAGCACAGGCACAGATACGCAGTATTTT. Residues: CASSQDRSRGLSTGTDTQYF.

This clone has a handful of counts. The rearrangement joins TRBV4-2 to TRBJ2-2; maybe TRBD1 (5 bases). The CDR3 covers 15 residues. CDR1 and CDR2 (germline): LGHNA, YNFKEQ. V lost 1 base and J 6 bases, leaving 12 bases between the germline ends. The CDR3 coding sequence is TGTGCCAGCAGCCAAGGTATCAGGGCGGCCGGGGAGCTGTTTTTT. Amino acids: CASSQGIRAAGELFF.

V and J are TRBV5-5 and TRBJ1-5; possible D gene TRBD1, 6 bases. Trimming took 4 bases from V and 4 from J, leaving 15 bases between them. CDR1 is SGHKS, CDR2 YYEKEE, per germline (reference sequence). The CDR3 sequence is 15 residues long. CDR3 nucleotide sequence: TGTGCCAGCAGCCCAGGGGTACCAGATAATCAGCCCCAGCATTTT. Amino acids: CASSPGVPDNQPQHF.

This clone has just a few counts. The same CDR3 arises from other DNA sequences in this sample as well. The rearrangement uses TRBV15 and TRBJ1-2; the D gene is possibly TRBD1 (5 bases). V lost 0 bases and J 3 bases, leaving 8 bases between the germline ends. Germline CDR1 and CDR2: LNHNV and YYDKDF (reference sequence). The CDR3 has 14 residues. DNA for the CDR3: TGTGCCACCAGCAGAGATGGGACTGACTATGGCTACACCTTC. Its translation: CATSRDGTDYGYTF.

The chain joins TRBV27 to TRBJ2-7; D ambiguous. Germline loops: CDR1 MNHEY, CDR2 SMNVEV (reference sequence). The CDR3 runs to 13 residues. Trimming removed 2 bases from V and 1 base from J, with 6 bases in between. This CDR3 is CASSLAVSYEQYF. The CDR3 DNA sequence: TGTGCCAGCAGTTTAGCGGTGTCCTACGAGCAGTACTTC.

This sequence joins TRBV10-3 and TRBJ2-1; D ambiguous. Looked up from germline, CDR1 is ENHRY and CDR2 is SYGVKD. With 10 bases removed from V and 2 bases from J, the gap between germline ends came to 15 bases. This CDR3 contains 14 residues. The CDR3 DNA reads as TGTGCCACCACTGCCGAGATTGCCTACAATGAGCAGTTCTTC. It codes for CATTAEIAYNEQFF.